This section outlines one T cell receptor beta chain sequence together with its context. No cognate antigen has been identified for it. Base qualities are not at hand, and no much larger clone is one base apart. Taken with the paper, the label for time point translates to: peripheral blood 6 weeks after treatment start. A cohort of around 29 patients with locally advanced or metastatic urothelial carcinoma, treated at Memorial Sloan Kettering on a trial protocol, was included. Peripheral blood mononuclear cells were collected pretreatment and during treatment, with between 1 and 8 total time points obtained per patient. The Qiagen DNeasy Blood extraction kit was used to purify genomic DNA from total PBMCs and tumor samples. Collected pretreatment and during treatment, PBMCs were isolated and stored as previously described. Clipping removes 4 bases from V and 9 bases from J, with 12 as the unmatched junction base count. The CDR3 measures 16 amino acids from cysteine to phenylalanine. CDR3 DNA is the only sequence kept; it has 48 bases, read in frame from the first base. The CDR1 and CDR2 encoded by the germline V gene are SGHRS and YFSETQ.

These data come from a study of PD-L1 blockade in urothelial cancer (dated by TCRdb to about 2017). The study in broad terms: Every patient began therapy in the mid-2010s and was given atezolizumab 1,200 mg intravenously every 3 weeks. About nine tenths of the roughly 29 patients were identified as males with urothelial cancer of bladder origin, and a prior smoking history was reported by 18 of 29 patients. Patients had an ECOG performance status of 0 or 1 and had received between 0 and 3 prior chemotherapy regimens. Blood samples were analyzed at 3 weeks after treatment start (second dose) and at 6 weeks after treatment start. Blood samples yielded a median of around 150,000 T cells and roughly 83,000 unique TCRs, with median clonality about 0.08. The study, an exploratory multi-omic analysis, examined somatic, immune and clinical correlates of response to PD-L1 blockade with atezolizumab in urothelial cancer. Pretreatment tumor samples, along with matched peripheral blood serially collected before and after atezolizumab treatment, were subjected to TCR sequencing. Durable clinical benefit was defined as a progression-free survival longer than 6 months, and TCR features were additionally tested against progression-free survival and overall survival. In the same patients, whole exome sequencing and RNA sequencing of pretreatment tumors were performed in addition to TCR sequencing. Durable clinical benefit was achieved by nine patients but not by the remaining 20. Under 30 patients had pretreatment blood TCR-seq, about 25 had at least one posttreatment blood collection, and about 25 had tumor TCR-seq. The paper's findings and limits, for the study overall: Improved progression-free and overall survival was found to be associated with pretreatment peripheral blood TCR clonality below the median. Because the sample size was small (n = 29) and many of the analyses were exploratory, the results are meant to be hypothesis-generating. Among patients with durable benefit, tumor-associated TCR clones showed greater expansion in peripheral blood 3 weeks after treatment started (n = 22, p = 0.022).

Synthetic TCR analog templates were spiked into each PCR so that absolute template abundance could be estimated from read counts. Using the immunoSEQ assay, TCRbeta CDR3 regions were amplified from genomic DNA with bias-controlled V and J gene primers. Sequencing of rearranged TCRbeta segments was performed at approximately 20X coverage. Under the source paper's analysis protocol: Sequencing errors were corrected by clustering, and CDR3s were annotated against IMGT so that V, D and J genes could be assigned. Only productive TCRbeta rearrangements were used in downstream analyses, excluding out-of-frame or stop-codon sequences. To compute clonality, Shannon entropy was normalized by the log of the number of unique productive sequences and then subtracted from one. Clones differing between time points or between blood and tumor were identified by Fisher's exact test with Benjamini-Hochberg correction at adjusted p below 0.01. Not all clones reach the TCRdb copy of this immuneACCESS table, which keeps in-frame sequences only. Checked studies attribute under half of the gap to unresolved V genes and leave the rest unexplained. V and J calls and clone size are those listed in that table; D and trimming were worked out from the DNA. Here the sample has fewer than 90,000 clones; approximately 90% occur a single time. The ten largest clones take up about 0.91% of the sample.

Sequencing was performed on PBMCs, taken around atezolizumab (anti-PD-L1) treatment. The receptor was derived from a woman of 80 years or more with urothelial cancer. The chain joins TRBV5-1 to TRBJ2-1; 11 central bases correspond to TRBD2. DNA sequence: TGCGCCAGCAGCCCAGGGAATAGCGGGAGGGCCGGTGAGCAGTTCTTC. The translation is CASSPGNSGRAGEQFF.